The 5 T cell receptor beta chains reported below all come from one sample, sequenced in a study of identical twins. In TCRdb, the 5' RACE reads were re-called with MiXCR into one record per CDR3 protein. This table has 1.5 million or so distinct CDR3 sequences, around 33% appearing once. Source material: cord blood. The receptors were sampled from a newborn girl in good health.

This clonotype was found many times. The chain joins TRBV28 to TRBJ2-1; 10 bases are a match to TRBD2. CDR3 length equals 15 residues. The ends lost 8 bases at V and 4 bases at J; junction bases unmatched: 8. Germline V CDR1 and CDR2: MDHEN, SYDVKM. CDR3: CASLAHSGRYNEQFF. Written as DNA, the CDR3 is TGTGCCAGCTTAGCCCATAGCGGGAGGTACAATGAGCAGTTCTTC.

This clonotype was detected a few times. The chain couples TRBV5-1 to TRBJ2-7; 7 nucleotides match TRBD2. Gene TRBJ2-5 matches the end of the DNA better, so the J call may be wrong. Per germline, CDR1 SGHRS and CDR2 YFSETQ. The CDR3 length is 15 residues. CDR3 protein: CASSLDVGGTETQYF. Written as DNA, the CDR3 is TGCGCCAGCAGCTTAGACGTCGGGGGGACGGAGACCCAGTACTTC.

This clonotype was seen many times. The genes are TRBV3-1 and TRBJ2-3; no firm D call. Germline values: CDR1 LGHDT, CDR2 YNNKEL (reference sequence). This CDR3 spans 11 amino acids. Trimming removed 1 base at V and 6 bases at J, with 2 bases between. In DNA form, the CDR3 reads TGTGCCAGCAGCCAAGTGGATACGCAGTATTTT. Translation gives CASSQVDTQYF.

V usage is TRBV6-5 and J usage is TRBJ2-2; D is undetermined. The CDR3 totals 12 residues. Germline values: CDR1 MNHEY, CDR2 SVGAGI. The V and J ends lost 3 bases and 7 bases respectively, with 6 bases between them. The CDR3 loop is CASSYNGGELFF. For the CDR3, the DNA is TGTGCCAGCAGTTATAATGGCGGGGAGCTGTTTTTT.

This clonotype was counted between two and nine times. The rearrangement links TRBV27 to TRBJ1-2; D is undetermined. Germline lookup yields CDR1 MNHEY and CDR2 SMNVEV (reference sequence). This CDR3 is built from 15 residues. Trimming cost V 6 bases and J 3 bases, with 17 bases left between them. CDR3: CASRESGRNYYGYTF. The CDR3 region has the DNA TGTGCCAGCAGGGAAAGCGGCCGGAATTACTATGGCTACACCTTC.